This T cell receptor beta chain was sequenced during a study of shared clonotypes between healthy human individuals. Whole-study findings and limits: Clonotype sharing among donors, it was expected, would be affected by sequencing depth.

The study enrolled healthy HIV-negative adults without recent acute infections or vaccinations as donors. CD45RA+ naive and CD45RA-negative memory subsets were separated from CD4+ cells. Details on this clone: Its matching antigen is unknown.

Here immunoSEQ multiplex PCR was the method, and the copy in TCRdb shows in-frame clones only, minus some. This table has about 2.4 million clones, roughly 93% appearing once. The ends were cut back, 7 bases at V and 4 bases at J, with 21 bases in the middle. In germline, CDR1 is MNHNY, CDR2 SVGAGI (reference sequence). This CDR3 spans 16 amino acids. This receptor was identified in a man between 18 and 29 years old in good health. Some clones in this sample may be carry-over from other donors' samples. The sample consisted of naive CD4+ T cells from PBMCs. Subset specified: CD45RA+ positively selected. This chain links TRBV6-6 with TRBJ2-3, with D perhaps TRBD2 (6 bases). This chain's CDR3 is CASMKSAGYSPDTQYF. CDR3 in DNA: TGTGCCAGCATGAAGTCGGCGGGATACAGCCCAGATACGCAGTATTTT.